A selection of T cell receptor beta chains follows, all from one sample in a study of T-cell reconstitution after alpha-beta-depleted transplantation in children. TCRdb analysed the PCR reads with MiXCR anew, one entry per CDR3 protein. The sample yields around 200,000 distinct CDR3 sequences, roughly 8.1% seen once. The sequenced sample was PBMCs, mostly from graft donor cells, obtained 360 days after TCRalphabeta/CD19-depleted stem cell transplant. The receptors come from a male patient under 10 years old who had a stem cell transplant for acute myeloid leukemia, so the T cells may come from the graft donor. Each CDR3 is given with its conserved first and last residue. A D gene is named only where the DNA matches it firmly. Clone size is stated in some rows and not others, as once, few, many or a class when expanded.

CDR3nt: TGTGCCAGCAGCACCAGGGATAGGGCAGGGGATACGCAGTATTTT
CDR3aa: CASSTRDRAGDTQYF
j_gene: TRBJ2-3
v_gene: TRBV7-2
d_gene: NA
abundance: many

CDR3nt: TGTGCCACCAGCAGGTCGGGACAGACCTTGGGAAACACCATATATTTT
CDR3aa: CATSRSGQTLGNTIYF
j_gene: TRBJ1-3
v_gene: TRBV15
d_gene: TRBD1
abundance: NA

CDR3nt: TGTGCCAGCAGTTTATCGATCTCCTGGGCGGGAAACACCATATATTTT
CDR3aa: CASSLSISWAGNTIYF
j_gene: TRBJ1-3
v_gene: TRBV12-3/TRBV12-4
d_gene: NA
abundance: few

CDR3nt: TGCGCCAGCAGTCTTCGCGGGGACTGCAAAAACATTCAGTACTTC
CDR3aa: CASSLRGDCKNIQYF
j_gene: TRBJ2-4
v_gene: TRBV10-1
d_gene: NA
abundance: many

CDR3nt: TGCACCAGCAGCCTGGGACTAGCGGCAAAAAACATTCAGTACTTC
CDR3aa: CTSSLGLAAKNIQYF
j_gene: TRBJ2-4
v_gene: TRBV1
d_gene: NA
abundance: NA

CDR3nt: TGTGCTAGTGGTCCGGATCAGCTGGGGGTCTCACCCCTCCACTTT
CDR3aa: CASGPDQLGVSPLHF
j_gene: TRBJ1-6
v_gene: TRBV12-5
d_gene: NA
abundance: few

CDR3nt: TGCGCCAGTGGGACTAGCGGCAAGGACGAGCAGTACTTC
CDR3aa: CASGTSGKDEQYF
j_gene: TRBJ2-7
v_gene: TRBV5-1
d_gene: TRBD2
abundance: few

CDR3nt: TGTGCCAGCAGCCACACGGGGGACAGGTCCTACGAGCAGTACTTC
CDR3aa: CASSHTGDRSYEQYF
j_gene: TRBJ2-7
v_gene: TRBV4-2
d_gene: TRBD1
abundance: few

CDR3nt: TGTGCCAGCGACAGGGGAAACAATGAGCAGTTCTTC
CDR3aa: CASDRGNNEQFF
j_gene: TRBJ2-1
v_gene: TRBV7-9
d_gene: TRBD1
abundance: few

CDR3nt: TGCGCCAGCAGCCTGGGACAGTATAGCAATCAGCCCCAGCATTTT
CDR3aa: CASSLGQYSNQPQHF
j_gene: TRBJ1-5
v_gene: TRBV5-1
d_gene: TRBD1
abundance: many

CDR3nt: TGCGCCAGCAGCTTGACGGTACTCTCAGAGCAGTACTTC
CDR3aa: CASSLTVLSEQYF
j_gene: TRBJ2-7
v_gene: TRBV5-1
d_gene: NA
abundance: few

CDR3nt: TGTGCCAGCAGTTATCAGGGGAAGGTCTCTGGAAACACCATATATTTT
CDR3aa: CASSYQGKVSGNTIYF
j_gene: TRBJ1-3
v_gene: TRBV6-5
d_gene: NA
abundance: NA

CDR3nt: TGTGCCACCAGTGGACCCCTGCGGAATGAGCAGTTCTTC
CDR3aa: CATSGPLRNEQFF
j_gene: TRBJ2-1
v_gene: TRBV24-1
d_gene: NA
abundance: many

CDR3nt: TGTGCCAGCAGTTACAGAAGGGTTCTCAGAGATGGCTACACCTTC
CDR3aa: CASSYRRVLRDGYTF
j_gene: TRBJ1-2
v_gene: TRBV6-2/TRBV6-3
d_gene: NA
abundance: NA

CDR3nt: TGCAGTGCTAGAGATCTCGGTTACACCTACAATGAGCAGTTCTTC
CDR3aa: CSARDLGYTYNEQFF
j_gene: TRBJ2-1
v_gene: TRBV20-1
d_gene: NA
abundance: NA

CDR3nt: TGTGCCGGTACCCGGGACTACTCCACAGATACGCAGTATTTT
CDR3aa: CAGTRDYSTDTQYF
j_gene: TRBJ2-3
v_gene: TRBV6-1
d_gene: TRBD2
abundance: many

CDR3nt: TGCGCCAGCAGCTTGGACAGATTGGGAGATACGCAGTATTTT
CDR3aa: CASSLDRLGDTQYF
j_gene: TRBJ2-3
v_gene: TRBV5-1
d_gene: NA
abundance: NA

CDR3nt: TGTGCCAGCAGTTTGCGATGGAGACACACCGGGGAGCTGTTTTTT
CDR3aa: CASSLRWRHTGELFF
j_gene: TRBJ2-2
v_gene: TRBV28
d_gene: NA
abundance: many